These 19 T cell receptor beta chains came from one sample sequenced in a study of blood T cell repertoires in COVID-19. Using immunoSEQ multiplex PCR, the repertoire was profiled, and TCRdb retains in-frame clones only, with some absent. The sample consists of hundreds of thousands of clones, roughly 90% of them appearing once. Sequenced sample: peripheral blood. The receptors were sampled from a woman aged 25 to 39 with active or convalescent COVID-19.

This chain connects TRBV4-1 to TRBJ1-4; TRBD1 is a possible D gene (6 bases). The CDR3 spans 13 residues. V was pared by 7 bases and J by 8 bases, with 14 bases between. CDR1 is MGHRA and CDR2 is YSYEKL in the germline V gene. The CDR3 DNA sequence: TGCGCCAGCAATGACAGGAGTTGGGAAAAACTGTTTTTT. This gives the protein CASNDRSWEKLFF.

This chain uses TRBV19 with TRBJ1-1; TRBD1 might be the D (5 bases). Germline CDR1 and CDR2: LNHDA and SQIVND (reference sequence). The V gene lost 7 bases and the J gene lost 0 bases, with 21 bases spanning the gap. This CDR3 contains 17 residues. The DNA of the CDR3 is TGTGCCAGTACCCCCCACGTGACAGCCGCCGTGAACACTGAAGCTTTCTTT. Amino acid sequence: CASTPHVTAAVNTEAFF.

The rearrangement links TRBV3-1 (or the pseudogene TRBV3-2) to TRBJ2-7; D unclear. The CDR3 runs to 16 residues. Germline CDR1 LGHDT, CDR2 YNNKEL (reference sequence). V was clipped by 3 bases and J by 3 bases, with 18 bases between them. In nucleotides, the CDR3 is TGTGCCAGCAGCCAGTCTGCGGTCATTGCTGTCTACGAGCAGTACTTC. It encodes CASSQSAVIAVYEQYF.

The chain couples TRBV5-4 to TRBJ2-3; 12 bases agree with TRBD2. The CDR3 is made up of 16 amino acids. Looked up from germline, CDR1 is SGHNT and CDR2 is YYREEE (reference sequence). With V trimmed by 1 base and J by 6 bases, 6 bases remained unmatched. The CDR3 sequence is CASSLRLAGGPDTQYF. As DNA, the CDR3 is TGTGCCAGCAGCTTGCGGCTAGCGGGAGGGCCGGATACGCAGTATTTT.

The chain is built from TRBV9 and TRBJ1-6; D is possibly TRBD1 (6 bases). The CDR3 has 15 residues. V was trimmed by 2 bases and J by 4 bases, leaving 10 bases between them. Germline values: CDR1 SGDLS, CDR2 YYNGEE. The CDR3 DNA is TGTGCCAGCAGCGTCAGCGGACAGTATAATTCACCCCTCCACTTT. It encodes CASSVSGQYNSPLHF. The whole variable domain, filled in from reference TRBV9 and TRBJ1-6, reads DSGVTQTPKHLITATGQRVTLRCSPRSGDLSVYWYQQSLDQGLQFLIQYYNGEERAKGNILERFSAQQFPDLHSELNLSSLELGDSALYFCASSVSGQYNSPLHFGNGTRLTVT.

This chain uses TRBV19 with TRBJ1-1; D unclear. The CDR3 runs 13 residues. V was trimmed by 7 bases and J by 0 bases, leaving 9 bases between them. The germline gives CDR1 LNHDA, CDR2 SQIVND (reference sequence). The CDR3 coding sequence is TGTGCCAGTACGAGTGTCATGAACACTGAAGCTTTCTTT. Its translation: CASTSVMNTEAFF.

In this sample, this clone turned up once. The rearrangement joins TRBV30 to TRBJ2-1; 11 bases fit TRBD2. The germline CDR1 and CDR2 sequences are GTSNPN and SVGIG (reference sequence). The CDR3 contains 15 residues. After removal of 0 bases from V and 4 bases from J, the junction contained 2 bases not matched to a gene. The CDR3 loop reads CAWSVLAGAYNEQFF. CDR3 coding DNA: TGTGCCTGGAGTGTACTAGCGGGGGCTTACAATGAGCAGTTCTTC.

V usage is TRBV10-3 and J usage is TRBJ1-6; 7 nucleotides match TRBD1. Losses at the gene ends were 7 bases for V and 5 bases for J; bases not matched to a gene: 5. The CDR3 runs 14 residues. Germline V gene data show CDR1 as ENHRY and CDR2 as SYGVKD. The CDR3 DNA is TGTGCCATCAAAGGGGACAGCGATAATTCACCCCTCCACTTT. This translates into CAIKGDSDNSPLHF.

This chain links TRBV27 with TRBJ1-1; TRBD1 matches at 9 bases. The ends lost 2 bases at V and 7 bases at J; junction bases unmatched: 5. This CDR3 contains 14 residues. Germline CDR1 is MNHEY and CDR2 is SMNVEV (reference sequence). CDR3: CASSLIGQGNEAFF. The CDR3 nucleotides are TGTGCCAGCAGTTTAATTGGACAGGGGAATGAAGCTTTCTTT.

The chain is built from TRBV5-6 and TRBJ1-4; TRBD1 matches at 7 bases. The CDR3 totals 15 residues. The trim removed 2 bases at V and 4 bases at J, leaving 5 bases unmatched. The V gene's germline CDR1 is SGHDT and CDR2 YYEEEE. Here the CDR3 reads CASSFGQALNEKLFF. CDR3 bases: TGTGCCAGCAGCTTCGGACAGGCCCTTAATGAAAAACTGTTTTTT.

In its sample, this clone was seen a few times. This sequence joins TRBV11-2 and TRBJ2-2; 8 nucleotides agree with TRBD2. The ends lost 2 bases at V and 1 base at J; junction bases unmatched: 3. Germline V lookup: CDR1 SGHAT, CDR2 FQNNGV. This CDR3 has 16 residues. The CDR3 sequence: CASSLRLAGNTGELFF. The CDR3, as DNA: TGTGCCAGCAGCTTACGGCTAGCGGGGAACACCGGGGAGCTGTTTTTT.

The rearrangement joins TRBV15 to TRBJ2-1; 9 bases are a match to TRBD1. The V gene end was trimmed by 0 bases and the J gene end by 9 bases; junction bases not matched to a gene: 12. The CDR3 consists of 17 residues. CDR1 and CDR2 from the germline V gene are LNHNV and YYDKDF (reference sequence). The CDR3 reads CATSRDWGQGSGGEQFF. The CDR3 nucleotides are TGTGCCACCAGCAGAGATTGGGGACAGGGATCAGGAGGTGAGCAGTTCTTC. Full variable domain (remainder filled in from reference TRBV15 and TRBJ2-1): DAMVIQNPRYQVTQFGKPVTLSCSQTLNHNVMYWYQQKSSQAPKLLFHYYDKDFNNEADTPDNFQSRRPNTSFCFLDIRSPGLGDTAMYLCATSRDWGQGSGGEQFFGPGTRLTVL.

V gene TRBV11-2 combines with J gene TRBJ2-2; 10 nucleotides align to TRBD1. The germline CDR1 and CDR2 sequences are SGHAT and FQNNGV. The CDR3 totals 17 residues. Trimming removed 1 base from V and 3 bases from J; junction bases left unmatched: 5. CDR3 nucleotides: TGTGCCAGCAGCTTAGGATTAGGGACAGGGGACACCGGGGAGCTGTTTTTT. Translating gives CASSLGLGTGDTGELFF.

V and J are TRBV4-1 and TRBJ1-2; 7 nucleotides agree with TRBD1. CDR1 MGHRA and CDR2 YSYEKL come from the germline V gene. V was clipped by 2 bases and J by 2 bases; unmatched bases: 5. The CDR3 covers 15 residues. The CDR3 protein is CASSQPGGKNYGYTF. The CDR3 DNA is TGCGCCAGCAGCCAACCAGGGGGTAAAAACTATGGCTACACCTTC.

This clone was detected only once. The gene calls are TRBV5-5 and TRBJ1-2; TRBD1 is a possible D gene (6 bases). Germline CDR1 SGHKS, CDR2 YYEKEE (reference sequence). V was cut by 3 bases and J by 6 bases, with 24 bases left in between. The CDR3 is made up of 17 amino acids. The CDR3 DNA reads TGTGCCAGCAGCTGGACTCAAGACAGGCCCCGTACGGATGGCTACACCTTC. Its protein is CASSWTQDRPRTDGYTF. Combining the CDR3 with reference TRBV5-5 and TRBJ1-2 gives the whole variable domain DAGVTQSPTHLIKTRGQQVTLRCSPISGHKSVSWYQQVLGQGPQFIFQYYEKEERGRGNFPDRFSARQFPNYSSELNVNALLLGDSALYLCASSWTQDRPRTDGYTFGSGTRLTVV.

The rearrangement links TRBV11-2 to TRBJ1-4, with D perhaps matching TRBD1 (6 bases). This CDR3 comprises 15 residues. In germline, CDR1 is SGHAT, CDR2 FQNNGV. The V end lost 5 bases, the J end lost 3 bases, and 13 bases lay between the germline ends. In DNA, the CDR3 is TGTGCCAGCAGCCGATCGGGACAACCTAATGAAAAACTGTTTTTT. It codes for CASSRSGQPNEKLFF.

This chain joins TRBV20-1 and TRBJ2-3, with 15 bases matching TRBD2. Germline trimming cut 5 bases from V and 0 bases from J; bases unmatched to any gene: 18. The CDR3 loop spans 21 amino acids. CDR1 DFQATT and CDR2 SNEGSKA come from the germline V gene (reference sequence). The CDR3 sequence: CSAGDTWTSGGGRASTDTQYF. CDR3 bases: TGCAGTGCTGGTGATACATGGACTAGCGGGGGGGGAAGAGCTAGCACAGATACGCAGTATTTT.

The rearrangement uses TRBV10-3 and TRBJ1-2; tentatively, D is TRBD1 (5 bases). Germline-derived CDR1 and CDR2 are ENHRY and SYGVKD. The CDR3 consists of 13 residues. Trimming cost V 4 bases and J 2 bases, with 8 bases left between them. The CDR3 is CAISVQGNYGYTF. As DNA, the CDR3 is TGTGCCATCAGTGTCCAGGGAAACTATGGCTACACCTTC.

This rearrangement joins TRBV6-5 to TRBJ2-1; 9 bases line up with TRBD2. CDR3 length equals 16 residues. The J segment lost 3 bases and the V segment lost 1 base, leaving 4 bases of the junction unmatched. Germline values: CDR1 MNHEY, CDR2 SVGAGI. CDR3 DNA: TGTGCCAGCAGTTACTGGTTGCGGGGGGGCTACAATGAGCAGTTCTTC. It specifies CASSYWLRGGYNEQFF.